The 23 T cell receptor beta chains presented below share a single source sample, sequenced in a study of cytotoxic CD8 clonotypes in ibrutinib-treated CLL. The repertoire was sequenced with immunoSEQ multiplex PCR; TCRdb's copy has only in-frame clones and lacks some. The table includes some 17,000 clones, around 80% detected once. Sample: PBMCs, taken before ibrutinib treatment. The receptors shown here come from a human donor with chronic lymphocytic leukemia.

This chain connects TRBV10-1 to TRBJ1-5, with 8 nucleotides matching TRBD1. Unmatched junction bases numbered 7, after V lost 5 bases and J lost 4 bases. Germline V CDR1 and CDR2: WNHNN, SYGVQD (reference sequence). The CDR3 consists of 15 residues. The CDR3 loop reads CASSCIRGRNQPQHF. CDR3 nucleotides: TGCGCCAGCAGTTGCATCAGGGGGCGGAATCAGCCCCAGCATTTT.

This clone was picked up a small number of times. The chain combines TRBV28 with TRBJ1-2; 7 bases agree with TRBD1. The V gene's germline CDR1 is MDHEN and CDR2 SYDVKM. The CDR3 sequence is 15 residues long. The V and J ends lost 2 bases and 4 bases, in that order; junction bases with no gene match: 7. CDR3 in DNA: TGTGCCAGCAGTTTAGGACAGGCGATTACCTATGGCTACACCTTC. This translates into CASSLGQAITYGYTF.

The chain has TRBV19 and TRBJ2-3, with D tentatively TRBD1 or TRBD2 (6 bases each). The ends were cut back, 3 bases at V and 3 bases at J, with 19 bases in the middle. Germline V CDR1 and CDR2: LNHDA, SQIVND (reference sequence). This CDR3 contains 17 residues. This CDR3 is CASSMGGRGSWTDTQYF. In DNA, the CDR3 is TGTGCCAGTAGTATGGGGGGCCGGGGCAGTTGGACAGATACGCAGTATTTT.

The chain employs TRBV28 and TRBJ1-5, with 9 bases lining up with TRBD1. Germline CDR1 and CDR2: MDHEN and SYDVKM. The CDR3 is made up of 14 amino acids. Trimming at V came to 6 bases and at J to 6 bases, leaving 6 bases not matched to a gene. Written as DNA, the CDR3 is TGTGCCAGCAGCGATACAGGGGGCGGTCAGCCCCAGCATTTT. This encodes CASSDTGGGQPQHF.

This clone was seen only a few times. This chain joins TRBV19 and TRBJ1-5, with unresolved D. Germline V gives CDR1 LNHDA, CDR2 SQIVND (reference sequence). V was pared by 0 bases and J by 7 bases, with 7 bases between. The CDR3 covers 13 residues. This CDR3 is CASSIESRQPQHF. Here the CDR3 DNA reads TGTGCCAGTAGTATAGAGTCGCGACAGCCCCAGCATTTT.

J is TRBJ2-3 and V is TRBV5-1; TRBD1 matches at 12 bases. J gave up 5 bases and V 3 bases, and 1 base lay outside the gene matches. The germline V gene has CDR1 SGHRS and CDR2 YFSETQ. The CDR3 totals 14 residues. For the CDR3, the DNA is TGCGCCAGCAGCTGGGACAGGGGGCAAGATACGCAGTATTTT. The encoded protein is CASSWDRGQDTQYF.

The rearrangement links TRBV18 to TRBJ2-7; 7 nucleotides line up with TRBD1. V shed 3 bases, J shed 2 bases, and the junction held 10 bases outside the gene matches. Germline CDR1 KGHSH, CDR2 LQKENI. The CDR3 sequence is 16 residues long. CDR3 region: CASSPPGQTFTYEQYF. CDR3 in DNA: TGTGCCAGCTCACCGCCGGGACAGACTTTTACCTACGAGCAGTACTTC.

As for this clone: The junction does not match germline at one end; this may be a read error. This rearrangement joins TRBV7-7 to TRBJ2-3; D gene unclear. This CDR3 comprises 14 residues. From germline, CDR1 is SSHAT and CDR2 FNYEAQ (reference sequence). The CDR3 region is CASSLGPQVDTQYF. The CDR3 coding sequence is TGTGCTAGCAGCTTAGGGCCGCAGGTGGATACGCAGTATTTT.

This chain connects TRBV9 to TRBJ2-3, with TRBD2 as a possible D gene (6 bases). CDR1 and CDR2 (germline): SGDLS, YYNGEE. Trimming stripped 5 bases from V and 8 bases from J, with 27 bases between. This CDR3 contains 17 residues. This CDR3 reads CASRSSTGDPGGGTQYF. The CDR3 bases are TGTGCCAGCAGGTCCTCCACGGGGGATCCAGGAGGTGGTACGCAGTATTTT. Based on the CDR3 plus reference TRBV9 and TRBJ2-3, the full variable domain is DSGVTQTPKHLITATGQRVTLRCSPRSGDLSVYWYQQSLDQGLQFLIQYYNGEERAKGNILERFSAQQFPDLHSELNLSSLELGDSALYFCASRSSTGDPGGGTQYFGPGTRLTVL.

This clone was found once. The rearrangement uses TRBV6-1 and TRBJ2-2, with 8 bases that match TRBD2. Germline V gene sequence: CDR1 MNHNS, CDR2 SASEGT. Losses at the gene ends were 5 bases for V and 8 bases for J; bases not matched to a gene: 10. CDR3 length equals 15 residues. CDR3 sequence reads: CASSPILAAAGELFF. In nucleotides, the CDR3 is TGTGCCAGCAGTCCCATACTAGCGGCGGCTGGGGAGCTGTTTTTT.

The chain is built from TRBV19 and TRBJ2-7, with TRBD2 matching 10 bases. The CDR3 consists of 16 residues. Trimming cost V 6 bases and J 0 bases; bases outside gene matches: 8. Germline V gene sequence: CDR1 LNHDA, CDR2 SQIVND (reference sequence). The CDR3 sequence: CASSGGLALPSYEQYF. CDR3 bases: TGTGCCAGTAGCGGGGGACTAGCGCTCCCCTCCTACGAGCAGTACTTC.

This rearrangement joins TRBV7-9 to TRBJ2-1; D unresolved. V was shortened by 6 bases and J by 6 bases, with 3 bases between the two germline ends. CDR1 and CDR2 from the germline V gene are SEHNR and FQNEAQ (reference sequence). The CDR3 covers 10 residues. Here the CDR3 DNA reads TGTGCCAGCAGTCCCAATGAGCAGTTCTTC. Protein sequence: CASSPNEQFF.

DNA for the CDR3: TGTGCCAGCTCCCTACCGCAATCCTACAATGAGCAGTTCTTC. Translated, it gives CASSLPQSYNEQFF. The V and J genes are TRBV14 and TRBJ2-1; no firm D call. There are 14 residues in the CDR3. Trimming shortened V by 8 bases and J by 1 base, and 12 bases separated the two germline ends. Germline CDR1 SGHDN, CDR2 FVKESK. Together with reference TRBV14 and TRBJ2-1, the CDR3 gives the full variable domain: EAGVTQFPSHSVIEKGQTVTLRCDPISGHDNLYWYRRVMGKEIKFLLHFVKESKQDESGMPNNRFLAERTGGTYSTLKVQPAELEDSGVYFCASSLPQSYNEQFFGPGTRLTVL.

The J gene is TRBJ2-1, the V gene TRBV28, with D perhaps matching TRBD2 (6 bases). Germline loops: CDR1 MDHEN, CDR2 SYDVKM. The CDR3 extends over 12 amino acids. Trimming stripped 2 bases from V and 9 bases from J, with 8 bases between. The CDR3 coding sequence is TGTGCCAGCAGTTTAGCGGGGCCTGAGCAGTTCTTC. It yields the protein CASSLAGPEQFF.

The rearrangement links TRBV10-3 to TRBJ1-5; D uncertain. V was shortened by 2 bases and J by 0 bases, with 5 bases between the two germline ends. There are 14 residues in the CDR3. Germline CDR1 ENHRY, CDR2 SYGVKD. The CDR3 region is CAISEGNSNQPQHF. CDR3 in DNA: TGTGCCATCAGTGAGGGGAATAGCAATCAGCCCCAGCATTTT.

The chain carries TRBV11-2 and TRBJ1-2; TRBD1 is a possible D gene (6 bases). Trimming removed 3 bases from V and 1 base from J, with 24 bases in between. Germline CDR1 and CDR2: SGHAT and FQNNGV. The CDR3 consists of 19 residues. The CDR3 region is CASSFGARGGTGVNYGYTF. In nucleotides, the CDR3 is TGTGCCAGCAGCTTTGGGGCTCGAGGGGGTACCGGGGTTAACTATGGCTACACCTTC.

This clone was recorded only once. The chain joins TRBV18 to TRBJ1-1; 9 bases are a match to TRBD1. Trimming cost V 5 bases and J 5 bases; bases outside gene matches: 6. The germline V gene has CDR1 KGHSH and CDR2 LQKENI. The CDR3 extends over 14 amino acids. The CDR3 reads CASSSDRGWTEAFF. CDR3 sequence (DNA): TGTGCCAGCTCATCGGACAGGGGATGGACTGAAGCTTTCTTT.

The table lists this clone with a few counts. The genes are TRBV18 and TRBJ2-2; TRBD1 agrees at 7 bases. This CDR3 has 15 residues. CDR1 and CDR2 (germline): KGHSH, LQKENI. The ends lost 3 bases at V and 6 bases at J; junction bases unmatched: 7. This chain's CDR3 is CASSPHRGPSGELFF. In DNA, the CDR3 is TGTGCCAGCTCACCGCACAGGGGTCCTTCCGGGGAGCTGTTTTTT. Based on the CDR3 plus reference TRBV18 and TRBJ2-2, the full variable domain is NAGVMQNPRHLVRRRGQEARLRCSPMKGHSHVYWYRQLPEEGLKFMVYLQKENIIDESGMPKERFSAEFPKEGPSILRIQQVVRGDSAAYFCASSPHRGPSGELFFGEGSRLTVL.

The chain links TRBV18 to TRBJ1-2; unclear D gene. This CDR3 spans 13 amino acids. Trimming cost V 2 bases and J 8 bases, with 12 bases left between them. CDR1 KGHSH and CDR2 LQKENI come from the germline V gene. DNA of the CDR3: TGTGCCAGCTCACCAGGTTTGGCGCGAGGCTACACCTTC. Amino acid sequence: CASSPGLARGYTF.

The chain is built from TRBV10-3 and TRBJ1-2, with unresolved D. The CDR3 runs to 13 residues. Germline V gene sequence: CDR1 ENHRY, CDR2 SYGVKD. V was pared by 2 bases and J by 3 bases, with 7 bases between. CDR3: CAISEGRDYGYTF. CDR3 DNA: TGTGCCATCAGTGAGGGGCGAGACTATGGCTACACCTTC.

This rearrangement joins TRBV5-1 to TRBJ1-1; D is unresolved. The CDR3 length is 14 residues. The V gene's germline CDR1 is SGHRS and CDR2 YFSETQ. Between the trimmed V and J ends, which lost 5 bases and 4 bases, there was a span of 15 bases. CDR3 amino acids: CASSQGGEVTEAFF. Here the CDR3 DNA reads TGCGCCAGCAGTCAAGGAGGAGAGGTCACTGAAGCTTTCTTT.

The chain joins TRBV19 to TRBJ1-1; perhaps TRBD1 as D (5 bases). The germline CDR1 and CDR2 sequences are LNHDA and SQIVND (reference sequence). The CDR3 runs 14 residues. Trimming shortened V by 6 bases and J by 10 bases, and 21 bases separated the two germline ends. The CDR3 coding sequence is TGTGCCAGTAGGGGCTCGGGGGAGTGGTTGAGAGCTTTCTTT. Its protein is CASRGSGEWLRAFF.

This clone has a handful of counts. V and J are TRBV28 and TRBJ1-1; D not certain. V was pared by 5 bases and J by 4 bases, with 8 bases between. The CDR3 is 12 residues long. CDR1 is MDHEN and CDR2 is SYDVKM in the germline V gene. The CDR3 sequence: CASSPSGTEAFF. The CDR3, as DNA: TGTGCCAGCAGTCCCTCGGGCACTGAAGCTTTCTTT. Full variable domain (rest looked up from reference TRBV28 and TRBJ1-1): DVKVTQSSRYLVKRTGEKVFLECVQDMDHENMFWYRQDPGLGLRLIYFSYDVKMKEKGDIPEGYSVSREKKERFSLILESASTNQTSMYLCASSPSGTEAFFGQGTRLTVV.